This T cell receptor beta chain was obtained from a study of CD8+ T cells in alopecia areata. Study-level results: Treatment with tofacitinib significantly lowered scalp clonality and reduced expanded CD8+ clones among the top 100. Resident alphabeta T cells of normal skin are also sequenced in scalp samples. In lesional scalp, particularly from alopecia totalis/universalis, clonality was higher than in normal scalp. On tofacitinib, scalp and blood still held many of the expanded lesional clones.

Extracted from the samples, RNA was reverse transcribed into cDNA to serve as the sequencing template. The data were produced by immunoSEQ multiplex PCR, yet TCRdb's version contains in-frame clones alone and is incomplete. This table holds under 250,000 clones, 50% to 60% found once. Concerning this clone: Its antigen is still unknown.

Germline-derived CDR1 and CDR2 are MGHRA and YSYEKL. This CDR3 has 13 amino acids. V was cut by 4 bases and J by 5 bases, with 6 bases left in between. Treatment defined: oral pan-JAK inhibitor, 5-10 mg twice daily. This sequence joins TRBV4-1 and TRBJ1-6; D remains unclear. This TCR derives from a human donor with alopecia areata. The specimen comprised CD4+ T cells sorted from blood, sampled at week 4, from a patient treated with tofacitinib. The CDR3 DNA reads as TGCGCCAGCAGCCCACAGCATAATTCACCCCTCCACTTT. Encoded protein: CASSPQHNSPLHF.